One and the same sample provided the 28 T cell receptor beta chains below, sequenced in a study of cytomegalovirus exposure and HLA in healthy donors. This PCR relied on a set of 60 Vbeta primers and 13 Jbeta primers. Repertoires were generated with immunoSEQ multiplex PCR, while TCRdb's copy carries only in-frame clones and drops some. The sample records fewer than 200,000 clones, 75% to 90% being singletons. The sample was PBMCs. These receptors came from a male donor in good health and CMV-seronegative.

This clone has just a few counts. J is TRBJ2-5 and V is TRBV7-2; weak D call: TRBD1 (6 bases). CDR1 is SGHTA, CDR2 FQGNSA, per germline. CDR3 length equals 14 residues. Between the trimmed V and J ends, which lost 5 bases and 1 base, there was a span of 11 bases. CDR3 residues: CASSIQGSQETQYF. CDR3 coding DNA: TGTGCCAGCAGCATACAGGGTAGCCAAGAGACCCAGTACTTC.

The chain employs TRBV7-2 and TRBJ1-2; 8 bases are shared with TRBD1. The CDR3 has 14 amino acids. Trimming at V came to 3 bases and at J to 7 bases, leaving 7 bases not matched to a gene. Per germline, CDR1 SGHTA and CDR2 FQGNSA. CDR3 sequence reads: CASSLGDRWFGYTF. In DNA, the CDR3 is TGTGCCAGCAGCTTGGGGGACAGGTGGTTTGGCTACACCTTC.

The rearrangement uses TRBV10-1 and TRBJ2-1; the D gene is possibly TRBD2 (5 bases). In germline, CDR1 is WNHNN, CDR2 SYGVQD (reference sequence). This CDR3 is built from 15 residues. Trimming left V 1 base short and J 2 bases short, with 9 bases between. This CDR3 reads CASSEYRGTYNEQFF. The CDR3 bases are TGCGCCAGCAGTGAGTACCGGGGAACCTACAATGAGCAGTTCTTC.

V usage is TRBV6-5 and J usage is TRBJ2-5, with a weak D call TRBD2 (6 bases). V was cut by 2 bases and J by 5 bases, with 12 bases left in between. The germline V gene has CDR1 MNHEY and CDR2 SVGAGI. CDR3 length: 14 residues. The CDR3 sequence is CASSYGRGWETQYF. As DNA, the CDR3 is TGTGCCAGCAGTTACGGTCGGGGGTGGGAGACCCAGTACTTC.

This sequence joins TRBV5-8 and TRBJ1-1, with 7 bases aligning to TRBD1. Germline V gene sequence: CDR1 SGHTS, CDR2 YDEGEE. The CDR3 runs 15 residues. V lost 4 bases, J lost 5 bases, and 11 bases stayed unmatched. This CDR3 is CASSAGTDRRTEAFF. CDR3 coding DNA: TGTGCCAGCAGCGCGGGGACAGACAGGCGGACTGAAGCTTTCTTT. The full variable domain, its missing parts supplied by reference TRBV5-8 and TRBJ1-1, is EAGVTQSPTHLIKTRGQQATLRCSPISGHTSVYWYQQALGLGLQFLLWYDEGEERNRGNFPPRFSGRQFPNYSSELNVNALELEDSALYLCASSAGTDRRTEAFFGQGTRLTVV.

The chain couples TRBV6-5 to TRBJ2-5; 8 nucleotides align to TRBD1. Germline V gene sequence: CDR1 MNHEY, CDR2 SVGAGI. V gave up 2 bases and J gave up 11 bases; unmatched junction bases: 10. The CDR3 sequence is 14 residues long. The CDR3 nucleotides read TGTGCCAGCAGTTACGGGACAGGATCCCTTGAGCAGTACTTC. Protein product: CASSYGTGSLEQYF.

CDR3 region: CASSYGTELDYTF. In nucleotides, the CDR3 is TGTGCCAGTAGCTATGGGACAGAGTTGGACTACACCTTC. The V call is TRBV19, the J call TRBJ1-2, with 7 bases aligning to TRBD1. J gave up 10 bases and V 6 bases, and 11 bases lay outside the gene matches. The CDR3 covers 13 residues. Germline CDR1 and CDR2: LNHDA and SQIVND (reference sequence).

The chain has TRBV7-9 and TRBJ2-2, with TRBD1 as a possible D gene (6 bases). The CDR3 is 13 amino acids. Trimming left V 4 bases short and J 5 bases short, with 8 bases between. Germline V gene lookup returns CDR1 SEHNR and CDR2 FQNEAQ (reference sequence). The CDR3 loop is CASSSRGTGELFF. The CDR3 coding sequence is TGTGCCAGCAGCTCGAGGGGGACCGGGGAGCTGTTTTTT.

J is TRBJ1-2 and V is TRBV2; the D gene is possibly TRBD1 (5 bases). The CDR3 loop spans 14 amino acids. Germline V gene data show CDR1 as SNHLY and CDR2 as FYNNEI. Trimming shortened V by 6 bases and J by 5 bases, and 16 bases separated the two germline ends. The CDR3 loop is CASSERTSVYGYTF. DNA for the CDR3: TGTGCCAGCAGCGAACGGACAAGCGTATATGGCTACACCTTC. Based on the CDR3 plus reference TRBV2 and TRBJ1-2, the full variable domain is EPEVTQTPSHQVTQMGQEVILRCVPISNHLYFYWYRQILGQKVEFLVSFYNNEISEKSEIFDDQFSVERPDGSNFTLKIRSTKLEDSAMYFCASSERTSVYGYTFGSGTRLTVV.

This sequence joins TRBV19 and TRBJ2-7, with 10 bases matching TRBD1. Losses at the gene ends were 2 bases for V and 6 bases for J; bases not matched to a gene: 4. Germline V CDR1 and CDR2: LNHDA, SQIVND (reference sequence). CDR3 size: 14 residues. The CDR3 bases are TGTGCCAGTAGTATACATGGGACAGGGGTCGAGCAGTACTTC. Translation gives CASSIHGTGVEQYF.

Only a few counts were recorded for this clone. V and J are TRBV2 and TRBJ2-7; 11 nucleotides align to TRBD1. CDR1 is SNHLY and CDR2 is FYNNEI in the germline V gene. With 6 bases clipped from V and 3 bases from J, the junction kept 4 bases outside the gene matches. The CDR3 length is 14 residues. The CDR3 DNA is TGTGCCAGCAGGGAGGGGACAGGGGGCTACGAGCAGTACTTC. It encodes CASREGTGGYEQYF.

This chain connects TRBV5-6 to TRBJ1-4; 10 bases agree with TRBD1. The CDR3 covers 15 residues. Trimming took 4 bases from V and 8 from J; bases not matched to a gene: 8. The germline V gene has CDR1 SGHDT and CDR2 YYEEEE. DNA of the CDR3: TGTGCCAGCAGCCCCCACGGACAGGGGGACGAAAAACTGTTTTTT. Its protein is CASSPHGQGDEKLFF.

The chain couples TRBV7-9 to TRBJ2-3; 7 bases map to TRBD1. With V trimmed by 5 bases and J by 0 bases, 5 bases remained unmatched. Germline V CDR1 and CDR2: SEHNR, FQNEAQ (reference sequence). The CDR3 consists of 15 residues. The CDR3 protein is CASSDRDRSTDTQYF. The CDR3 coding sequence is TGTGCCAGCAGCGACCGGGACAGAAGCACAGATACGCAGTATTTT.

V usage is TRBV5-1 and J usage is TRBJ1-1; 7 positions match TRBD1. V shed 4 bases and J 4 bases; nucleotides not matched to a gene: 10. The CDR3 consists of 15 residues. Per the germline V gene, CDR1 is SGHRS and CDR2 is YFSETQ. DNA for the CDR3: TGCGCCAGCAGCGGGACGACAGGGAGGACCACTGAAGCTTTCTTT. Residues: CASSGTTGRTTEAFF.

This clone came up once. The CDR3 coding sequence is TGCGCCAGCGGCGGCACGAACACCGGGGAGCTGTTTTTT. This translates into CASGGTNTGELFF. The rearrangement joins TRBV10-1 to TRBJ2-2; D ambiguous. V was clipped by 8 bases and J by 0 bases, with 7 bases between them. Germline lookup yields CDR1 WNHNN and CDR2 SYGVQD (reference sequence). The CDR3 loop spans 13 amino acids.

The J gene is TRBJ2-7, the V gene TRBV5-4, with a weak D call TRBD1 (7 bases). CDR1 is SGHNT and CDR2 is YYREEE in the germline V gene (reference sequence). The CDR3 runs 14 residues. Trimming cost V 4 bases and J 7 bases, with 18 bases left between them. In DNA, the CDR3 is TGTGCCAGCAGCCCCGGACAGGCCCGGGGGGAGCAGTACTTC. Translating gives CASSPGQARGEQYF.

V gene TRBV5-1 combines with J gene TRBJ2-6; tentatively, D is TRBD2 (5 bases). CDR1 is SGHRS, CDR2 YFSETQ, per germline. The CDR3 runs to 14 residues. Trimming removed 4 bases from V and 2 bases from J, with 7 bases in between. The CDR3 protein is CASSPGTGANVLTF. CDR3 nucleotide sequence: TGCGCCAGCAGCCCCGGGACTGGGGCCAACGTCCTGACTTTC. Complete variable domain (other parts from reference TRBV5-1 and TRBJ2-6): KAGVTQTPRYLIKTRGQQVTLSCSPISGHRSVSWYQQTPGQGLQFLFEYFSETQRNKGNFPGRFSGRQFSNSRSEMNVSTLELGDSALYLCASSPGTGANVLTFGAGSRLTVL.

The chain uses TRBV18 and TRBJ2-5; a weak D match, TRBD1 (6 bases). V shed 5 bases and J shed 2 bases, with 15 bases lying between them. The CDR3 runs 15 residues. From germline, CDR1 is KGHSH and CDR2 LQKENI. The CDR3 here is CASSGQTGIQETQYF. CDR3 in DNA: TGTGCCAGCTCAGGTCAAACAGGGATACAAGAGACCCAGTACTTC.

This chain links TRBV5-1 with TRBJ2-5, with D unresolved. From germline, CDR1 is SGHRS and CDR2 YFSETQ. Trimming removed 10 bases from V and 5 bases from J, with 15 bases in between. This CDR3 region has 12 residues. CDR3 bases: TGCGCCTCCCGTCAGGTCGGTGAGACCCAGTACTTC. Amino acid sequence: CASRQVGETQYF.

The chain combines TRBV15 with TRBJ1-6; no clear D gene. CDR3 size: 16 residues. V was shortened by 0 bases and J by 0 bases, with 6 bases between the two germline ends. Germline CDR1 LNHNV, CDR2 YYDKDF (reference sequence). DNA for the CDR3: TGTGCCACCAGCAGAGAGCGGAGCTCCTATAATTCACCCCTCCACTTT. Residues: CATSRERSSYNSPLHF.

This clone was recorded once. Other nucleotide sequences in the sample specify the same CDR3. The V and J genes are TRBV5-1 and TRBJ1-3; 7 bases align to TRBD1. V lost 4 bases to trimming and J lost 2 bases; unmatched junction nucleotides: 3. The CDR3 contains 14 residues. Germline V gives CDR1 SGHRS, CDR2 YFSETQ. The CDR3 is CASSLGTAGNTIYF. In nucleotides, the CDR3 is TGCGCCAGCAGCCTGGGGACAGCTGGAAACACCATATATTTT. The variable domain in full, with the rest retrieved from reference TRBV5-1 and TRBJ1-3, is KAGVTQTPRYLIKTRGQQVTLSCSPISGHRSVSWYQQTPGQGLQFLFEYFSETQRNKGNFPGRFSGRQFSNSRSEMNVSTLELGDSALYLCASSLGTAGNTIYFGEGSWLTVV.

The genes are TRBV9 and TRBJ2-2; TRBD1 might be the D (6 bases). The germline CDR1 and CDR2 sequences are SGDLS and YYNGEE. The length of the CDR3 is 16 residues. Trimming removed 4 bases from V and 2 bases from J, with 15 bases in between. In DNA, the CDR3 is TGTGCCAGCAGCCCTAGCCGGACAGCCAACACCGGGGAGCTGTTTTTT. It translates to CASSPSRTANTGELFF. The complete variable domain, with remaining parts taken from reference TRBV9 and TRBJ2-2, reads DSGVTQTPKHLITATGQRVTLRCSPRSGDLSVYWYQQSLDQGLQFLIQYYNGEERAKGNILERFSAQQFPDLHSELNLSSLELGDSALYFCASSPSRTANTGELFFGEGSRLTVL.

J is TRBJ1-1 and V is TRBV6-9; 7 bases map to TRBD1. The germline gives CDR1 MNHGY, CDR2 SVAAGI. The J segment lost 6 bases and the V segment lost 9 bases, leaving 10 bases of the junction unmatched. The CDR3 has 13 amino acids. In nucleotides, the CDR3 is TGTGCCAGTTACAGGGGAGGTATCTCTGAAGCTTTCTTT. Encoded protein: CASYRGGISEAFF.

This clone is a singleton in its sample. V is TRBV2 and J is TRBJ2-1; 7 bases fit TRBD1. From germline, CDR1 is SNHLY and CDR2 FYNNEI. The CDR3 is made up of 15 amino acids. The ends lost 7 bases at V and 6 bases at J; junction bases unmatched: 12. This CDR3 reads CASTGDRDFFNEQFF. The CDR3 DNA reads TGTGCCAGCACTGGGGACAGAGATTTTTTCAATGAGCAGTTCTTC. The whole variable domain, remainder taken from reference TRBV2 and TRBJ2-1, is EPEVTQTPSHQVTQMGQEVILRCVPISNHLYFYWYRQILGQKVEFLVSFYNNEISEKSEIFDDQFSVERPDGSNFTLKIRSTKLEDSAMYFCASTGDRDFFNEQFFGPGTRLTVL.

V gene TRBV11-2 combines with J gene TRBJ1-3, with D unclear. V gave up 3 bases and J gave up 2 bases, with 20 bases separating them. Per germline, CDR1 SGHAT and CDR2 FQNNGV. This CDR3 contains 18 residues. The CDR3 DNA reads as TGTGCCAGCAGCTTCGAATGGGGAGACCCTAGGGCTGGAAACACCATATATTTT. Translation gives CASSFEWGDPRAGNTIYF.

The chain uses TRBV6-5 and TRBJ2-3, with TRBD2 identical over 9 bases. The germline CDR1 and CDR2 sequences are MNHEY and SVGAGI. The CDR3 contains 16 residues. After removal of 2 bases from V and 1 base from J, the junction contained 4 bases not matched to a gene. CDR3 sequence: CASSYGLATGTDTQYF. The CDR3 region has the DNA TGTGCCAGCAGTTACGGACTAGCGACCGGCACAGATACGCAGTATTTT.

This clone was seen once. The V call is TRBV15, the J call TRBJ2-7, with 11 bases identical to TRBD1. The CDR3 contains 15 residues. Germline-derived CDR1 and CDR2 are LNHNV and YYDKDF (reference sequence). With 5 bases clipped from V and 3 bases from J, the junction kept 6 bases outside the gene matches. CDR3 DNA sequence: TGTGCCACCAGCGCCCCCGGGACAGGGGGCTACGAGCAGTACTTC. It codes for CATSAPGTGGYEQYF.

The V gene is TRBV18, the J gene TRBJ2-2; D gene uncertain. Germline V gene sequence: CDR1 KGHSH, CDR2 LQKENI. This CDR3 contains 12 residues. V was cut by 2 bases and J by 6 bases, with 4 bases left in between. For the CDR3, the DNA is TGTGCCAGCTCACCAGTAGCCGGGGAGCTGTTTTTT. It specifies CASSPVAGELFF.